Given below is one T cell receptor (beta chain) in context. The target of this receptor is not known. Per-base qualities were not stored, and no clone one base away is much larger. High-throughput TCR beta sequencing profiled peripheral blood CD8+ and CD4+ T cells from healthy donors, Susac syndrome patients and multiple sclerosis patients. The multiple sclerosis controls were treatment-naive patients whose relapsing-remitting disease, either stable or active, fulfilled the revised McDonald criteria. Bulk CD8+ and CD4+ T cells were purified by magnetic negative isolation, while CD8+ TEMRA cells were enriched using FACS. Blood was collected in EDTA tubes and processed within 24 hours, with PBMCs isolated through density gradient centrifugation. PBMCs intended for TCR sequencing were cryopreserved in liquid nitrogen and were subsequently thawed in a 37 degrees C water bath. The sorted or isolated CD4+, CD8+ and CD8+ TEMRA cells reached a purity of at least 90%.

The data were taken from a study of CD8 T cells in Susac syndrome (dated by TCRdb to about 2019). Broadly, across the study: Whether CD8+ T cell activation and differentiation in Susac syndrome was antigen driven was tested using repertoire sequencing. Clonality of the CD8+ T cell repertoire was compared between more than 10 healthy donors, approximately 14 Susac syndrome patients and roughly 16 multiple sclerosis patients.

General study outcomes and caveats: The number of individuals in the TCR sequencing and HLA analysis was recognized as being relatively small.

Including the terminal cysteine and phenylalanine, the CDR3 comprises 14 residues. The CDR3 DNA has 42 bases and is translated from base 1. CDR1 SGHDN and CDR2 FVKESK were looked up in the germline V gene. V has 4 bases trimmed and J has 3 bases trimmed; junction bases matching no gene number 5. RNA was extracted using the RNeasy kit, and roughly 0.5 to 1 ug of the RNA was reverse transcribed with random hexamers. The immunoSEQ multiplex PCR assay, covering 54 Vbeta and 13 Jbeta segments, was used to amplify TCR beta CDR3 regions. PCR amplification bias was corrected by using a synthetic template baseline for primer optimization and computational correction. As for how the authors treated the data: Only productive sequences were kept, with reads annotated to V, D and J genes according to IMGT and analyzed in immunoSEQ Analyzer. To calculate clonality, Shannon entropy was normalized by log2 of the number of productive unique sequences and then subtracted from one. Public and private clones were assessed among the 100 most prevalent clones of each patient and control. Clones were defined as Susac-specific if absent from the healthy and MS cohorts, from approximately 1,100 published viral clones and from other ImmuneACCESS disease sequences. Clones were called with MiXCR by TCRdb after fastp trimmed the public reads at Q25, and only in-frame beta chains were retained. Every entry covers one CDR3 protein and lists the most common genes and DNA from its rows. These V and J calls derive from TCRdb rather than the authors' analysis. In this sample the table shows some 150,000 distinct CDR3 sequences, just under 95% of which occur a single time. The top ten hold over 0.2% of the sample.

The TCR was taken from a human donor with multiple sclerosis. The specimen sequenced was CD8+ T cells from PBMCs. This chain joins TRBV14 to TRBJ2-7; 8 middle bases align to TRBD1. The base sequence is TGTGCCAGCAGCCTCGGGACAGGTCTCTACGAGCAGTACTTC. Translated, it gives CASSLGTGLYEQYF.